The source of this T cell receptor (beta chain) is a study of blood T cell repertoires in COVID-19. Study-wide background: Spain, Italy and the United States supplied samples that represented acute and convalescent COVID-19.

Libraries were prepared by immunoSEQ multiplex PCR; TCRdb keeps only in-frame clonotypes and omits some of them. The data show about 18,000 clones, roughly 85% seen once. The CDR3 loop spans 15 amino acids. Trimming cost V 4 bases and J 8 bases; bases outside gene matches: 12. In germline, CDR1 is SGHRS, CDR2 YFSETQ. The rearrangement uses TRBV5-1 and TRBJ2-1; 7 bases line up with TRBD2. The TCR was taken from a human donor in a cohort sampled during active COVID-19. The source material was peripheral blood. The CDR3 reads CASSVGGGGEDEQFF. The CDR3 region has the DNA TGCGCCAGCAGCGTCGGAGGCGGGGGTGAAGATGAGCAGTTCTTC.